This T cell receptor beta chain is from a study of blood T cell repertoires in COVID-19. Overall study context: Sites across the United States, Italy and Spain contributed samples from acute and convalescent COVID-19.

Profiling relied on immunoSEQ multiplex PCR, and the TCRdb table lists in-frame clones only, not all of them. Counted here are 300,000 or so clones, 70% to 90% occurring once; the ten biggest clones make up roughly 8%. The CDR3 contains 14 residues. Trimming removed 7 bases at V and 7 bases at J, with 17 bases between. Per the germline V gene, CDR1 is MDHEN and CDR2 is SYDVKM. Input material: peripheral blood. The chain is built from TRBV28 and TRBJ2-1, with a weak D call TRBD2 (6 bases). The source of this sequence is a woman aged 45-65 years who had recovered from COVID-19. DNA for the CDR3: TGTGCCAGCACCCTGCGGGGAGGAGGGAATGAGCAGTTCTTC. Translated, it gives CASTLRGGGNEQFF.